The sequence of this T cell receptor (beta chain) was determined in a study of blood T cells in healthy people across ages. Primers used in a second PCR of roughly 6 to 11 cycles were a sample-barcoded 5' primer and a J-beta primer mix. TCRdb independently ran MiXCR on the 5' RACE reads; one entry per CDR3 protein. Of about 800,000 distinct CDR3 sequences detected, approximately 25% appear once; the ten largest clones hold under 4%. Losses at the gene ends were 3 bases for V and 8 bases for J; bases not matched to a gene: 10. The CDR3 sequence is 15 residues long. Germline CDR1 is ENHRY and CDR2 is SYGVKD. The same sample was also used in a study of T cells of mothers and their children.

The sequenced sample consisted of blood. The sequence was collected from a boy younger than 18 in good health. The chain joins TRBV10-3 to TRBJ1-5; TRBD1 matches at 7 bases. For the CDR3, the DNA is TGTGCCATCAGTGAAGGACAGGTCTTGGAGGAGCCCCAGCATTTT. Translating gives CAISEGQVLEEPQHF.